The rows below give T cell receptor beta chains drawn from one sample of a study of shared clonotypes between healthy human individuals. Libraries were prepared by immunoSEQ multiplex PCR; TCRdb keeps only in-frame clonotypes and omits some of them. This table holds about 2.4 million clones, approximately 93% found once. Sequences were obtained from naive CD4+ T cells from PBMCs. These receptors all stem from a man aged 18 to 30 in good health. Some clones in this sample may be carry-over from other donors' samples. Both conserved end residues are part of each CDR3. A D gene is named only where the DNA matches it firmly. Expanded clones are given a class, and other clones once, few, many or no size at all.

J gene	D gene	clone size	V gene	CDR3 protein	CDR3 DNA
TRBJ2-2	TRBD1	few	TRBV4-1	CASSQRRTGGSGELFF	TGCGCCAGCAGCCAACGCCGGACAGGGGGCTCCGGGGAGCTGTTTTTT
TRBJ2-7	NA	NA	TRBV2	CASRQQGRLAGFEQYF	TGTGCCAGCAGGCAACAAGGGAGGCTGGCGGGGTTCGAGCAGTACTTC
TRBJ2-1	TRBD2	once	TRBV5-1	CASSSQAGGYNEQFF	TGCGCCAGCAGCTCGCAAGCGGGAGGTTACAATGAGCAGTTCTTC
TRBJ2-7	NA	once	TRBV19	CASKSSGDWNEQYF	TGTGCCAGTAAGTCCTCGGGGGATTGGAACGAGCAGTACTTC
TRBJ2-1	NA	NA	TRBV28	CASSSPGINEQFF	TGTGCCAGCAGTTCCCCAGGGATCAATGAGCAGTTCTTC
TRBJ1-1	NA	NA	TRBV2	CASSAQSRSTEAFF	TGTGCCAGCAGCGCGCAATCAAGAAGCACTGAAGCTTTCTTT
TRBJ2-5	TRBD1	NA	TRBV18	CASSPVSGTGHRETQYF	TGTGCCAGCTCACCAGTTTCCGGGACAGGGCATCGGGAGACCCAGTACTTC
TRBJ1-2	TRBD1	NA	TRBV7-9	CASSRQGQGAGGYTF	TGTGCCAGCAGCCGTCAAGGACAGGGGGCAGGTGGCTACACCTTC
TRBJ2-1	NA	NA	TRBV7-6	CASSPLAGTNYNEQFF	TGTGCCAGCAGCCCGCTGGCGGGGACAAATTACAATGAGCAGTTCTTC
TRBJ1-2	TRBD1	NA	TRBV6-5	CASSSWTGRGYTF	TGTGCCAGCAGTTCCTGGACAGGGCGTGGCTACACCTTC
TRBJ2-7	TRBD2	NA	TRBV5-1	CASSSLLLAGDYEQYF	TGCGCCAGCAGCTCGCTATTACTAGCGGGGGACTACGAGCAGTACTTC
TRBJ1-1	TRBD1	NA	TRBV28	CASSGGQGYTEAFF	TGTGCCAGCAGTGGGGGACAGGGGTACACTGAAGCTTTCTTT
TRBJ2-3	TRBD2	NA	TRBV5-1	CASSLRGLAGVGGASTDTQYF	TGCGCCAGCAGCTTGAGGGGACTAGCGGGAGTAGGCGGTGCTAGCACAGATACGCAGTATTTT
TRBJ2-1	NA	once	TRBV7-9	CASSSRPPPYNEQFF	TGTGCCAGCAGCTCCCGACCGCCGCCGTACAATGAGCAGTTCTTC
TRBJ1-4	TRBD1	NA	TRBV5-1	CASSPRTGTGAREKLFF	TGCGCCAGCAGCCCAAGGACGGGTACAGGGGCGAGGGAAAAACTGTTTTTT
TRBJ2-7	TRBD2	once	TRBV5-1	CASSLASGIAGNYEQYF	TGCGCCAGCAGCTTGGCCTCCGGGATAGCGGGGAACTACGAGCAGTACTTC
TRBJ2-7	TRBD1	NA	TRBV5-5	CASSLAGQGSSYEQYF	TGTGCCAGCAGCTTGGCCGGACAGGGTAGCTCCTACGAGCAGTACTTC
TRBJ2-2	NA	NA	TRBV10-3	CAISESLGSAGELFF	TGTGCCATCAGTGAGTCGCTGGGTAGTGCCGGGGAGCTGTTTTTT
TRBJ1-5	TRBD1	NA	TRBV11-2	CASSETGTNQPQHF	TGTGCCAGCAGCGAGACAGGGACTAATCAGCCCCAGCATTTT
TRBJ1-4	NA	NA	TRBV25-1	CASSRSSGGGEKLFF	TGTGCCAGCAGTCGGAGCTCCGGGGGCGGAGAAAAACTGTTTTTT
TRBJ1-2	NA	NA	TRBV10-1	CASSENRDYGYTF	TGCGCCAGCAGTGAGAACAGAGACTATGGCTACACCTTC
TRBJ2-7	TRBD2	NA	TRBV7-6	CASSVTSGSYEQYF	TGTGCCAGCAGCGTAACTAGCGGGAGCTACGAGCAGTACTTC
TRBJ2-1	NA	once	TRBV9	CASSESRGDYNEQFF	TGTGCCAGCAGCGAGTCCCGTGGAGACTACAATGAGCAGTTCTTC
TRBJ1-2	NA	once	TRBV19	CASSTGGRSGGYTF	TGTGCCAGTAGTACCGGTGGACGTTCTGGGGGCTACACCTTC
TRBJ2-2	TRBD2	NA	TRBV19	CASSPIEIAGTGELFF	TGTGCCAGTAGTCCCATCGAGATAGCGGGCACCGGGGAGCTGTTTTTT
TRBJ1-4	NA	NA	TRBV4-2	CASSQDAGYNEKLFF	TGTGCCAGCAGCCAAGATGCAGGGTATAATGAAAAACTGTTTTTT
TRBJ2-2	TRBD2	NA	TRBV5-5	CASSFLAVNTGELFF	TGTGCCAGCAGCTTTCTAGCGGTTAACACCGGGGAGCTGTTTTTT
TRBJ1-4	TRBD1	NA	TRBV28	CASSIGDRFNEKLFF	TGTGCCAGCAGTATAGGGGACAGGTTTAATGAAAAACTGTTTTTT
TRBJ1-3	NA	NA	TRBV19	CASSIQGSSSGNTIYF	TGTGCCAGTAGTATTCAGGGGTCGAGCTCTGGAAACACCATATATTTT
TRBJ1-2	NA	NA	TRBV28	CASSADGIYGYTF	TGTGCCAGCAGTGCTGACGGGATCTATGGCTACACCTTC
TRBJ1-4	NA	NA	TRBV5-1	CASSRQQNEKLFF	TGCGCCAGCAGCCGGCAGCAAAATGAAAAACTGTTTTTT
TRBJ1-2	NA	NA	TRBV6-5	CASSYGERGGYTF	TGTGCCAGCAGTTACGGTGAAAGGGGTGGCTACACCTTC
TRBJ1-1	TRBD1	NA	TRBV5-1	CASSSRTGTANTEAFF	TGCGCCAGCAGCTCGAGGACCGGGACAGCGAACACTGAAGCTTTCTTT
TRBJ1-3	NA	NA	TRBV29-1	CSVTTLEEQGRGNTIYF	TGCAGCGTTACCACATTGGAAGAACAGGGCCGAGGAAACACCATATATTTT
TRBJ2-2	NA	NA	TRBV28	CASTRDITGELFF	TGTGCCAGCACCCGGGACATCACCGGGGAGCTGTTTTTT
TRBJ2-1	TRBD1	NA	TRBV28	CASSPTGTGTLYNEQFF	TGTGCCAGCAGTCCCACCGGGACAGGTACCCTTTACAATGAGCAGTTCTTC
TRBJ2-3	NA	NA	TRBV7-2	CASSLARRRGREESDTQYF	TGTGCCAGCAGCTTAGCGCGGAGAAGAGGGCGGGAAGAGTCAGATACGCAGTATTTT
TRBJ1-5	NA	NA	TRBV28	CASSPLRQPQHF	TGTGCCAGCAGTCCGCTTCGGCAGCCCCAGCATTTT
TRBJ1-1	TRBD1	NA	TRBV5-1	CASSSKTGGNTEAFF	TGCGCCAGCAGCTCGAAGACAGGGGGCAACACTGAAGCTTTCTTT
TRBJ2-7	NA	NA	TRBV18	CASSPSNSGEQYF	TGTGCCAGCTCACCTTCTAATTCGGGGGAGCAGTACTTC
TRBJ1-1	NA	NA	TRBV29-1	CSVVGTDWGTEAFF	TGCAGCGTTGTCGGCACGGACTGGGGAACTGAAGCTTTCTTT
TRBJ2-7	NA	NA	TRBV19	CASSRAGNSYEQYF	TGTGCCAGTAGTCGGGCCGGTAACTCCTACGAGCAGTACTTC
TRBJ2-5	TRBD1	NA	TRBV7-2	CASSRRTGDGETQYF	TGTGCCAGCAGCCGACGGACAGGGGATGGAGAGACCCAGTACTTC
TRBJ2-3	TRBD2	NA	TRBV10-3	CAISRTSAPTDTQYF	TGTGCCATCAGTCGGACTAGCGCCCCCACAGATACGCAGTATTTT
TRBJ2-5	NA	NA	TRBV5-4	CASSFGGPSPETQYF	TGTGCCAGCAGCTTCGGAGGGCCCTCCCCAGAGACCCAGTACTTC
TRBJ2-2	NA	NA	TRBV28	CASSLQGAGELFF	TGTGCCAGCAGTCTCCAGGGTGCCGGGGAGCTGTTTTTT